This passage covers 27 T cell receptor beta chains from one sample sequenced in a study of molecular identifiers for immune sequencing clone quantification (dated by TCRdb to the late 2010s). Libraries were constructed by PCR. The sequencing machine was a NextSeq 500. The raw public data were reprocessed by TCRdb itself: fastp quality trimming at Q25, MiXCR clonotype calling, in-frame beta chains only. CDR3 protein sequences are deduplicated, and each keeps its most common genes and DNA. In all, the sample holds over 65,000 distinct CDR3 sequences, and more than 20% of those were seen once. The ten top clones hold 0.6% to 0.95% of the sample. Input material: naive CD8+ T cells from blood, with Jurkat cell RNA spiked in. The cell subset or site label of this sample denotes: FACS-sorted CD8+CD4-CCR7+CD45RA+ naive T cells. The receptors derive from a human donor in good health. Some libraries in this study had Jurkat cell RNA spiked in.

The gene calls are TRBV4-1 and TRBJ2-7, with a weak D call TRBD2 (5 bases). This CDR3 spans 14 amino acids. Trimming took off 4 bases at V and 2 bases at J, with 12 bases between the two ends. Germline V gives CDR1 MGHRA, CDR2 YSYEKL. CDR3 sequence reads: CASSLLDGAYEQYF. The CDR3 DNA sequence: TGCGCCAGCAGCCTCCTGGACGGGGCCTACGAGCAGTACTTC.

This chain uses TRBV13 with TRBJ2-7; D possibly corresponds to TRBD1 (6 bases). Between the trimmed V and J ends, which lost 3 bases and 1 base, there was a span of 13 bases. The CDR3 spans 15 residues. Germline V lookup: CDR1 PRHDT, CDR2 FYEKMQ (reference sequence). The CDR3 loop reads CASSFFQDSSYEQYF. Here the CDR3 DNA reads TGTGCCAGCAGCTTCTTCCAGGACAGTTCCTACGAGCAGTACTTC.

In this sample, this clonotype turned up a few times. This chain links TRBV4-3 with TRBJ1-2, with 7 nucleotides matching TRBD1. V shed 0 bases and J 2 bases; nucleotides not matched to a gene: 3. Germline V lookup: CDR1 LGHNA, CDR2 YSLEER. The length of the CDR3 is 15 residues. The CDR3 reads CASSQDTGDNYGYTF. The CDR3 DNA sequence: TGCGCCAGCAGCCAAGATACAGGGGACAACTATGGCTACACCTTC.

V is TRBV28 and J is TRBJ2-7; no firm D call. The length of the CDR3 is 11 residues. Per germline, CDR1 MDHEN and CDR2 SYDVKM. The germline V and J ends were trimmed by 5 bases and 5 bases, with 7 bases remaining between them. The CDR3 reads CASSRSNEQYF. Written as DNA, the CDR3 is TGTGCCAGCAGTCGCAGTAACGAGCAGTACTTC.

Notes on this clonotype: A single base separates this from a much larger clone, so it may be a read error. The rearrangement joins TRBV18 to TRBJ2-3; D gene unclear. This CDR3 spans 15 amino acids. Germline V gives CDR1 KGHSH, CDR2 LQKENI. Between the trimmed V and J ends, which lost 3 bases and 6 bases, there was a span of 16 bases. In DNA form, the CDR3 reads TGTGCCAGCTCACCTGCGAGGAGTACCCCGGATACGCAGTATTTT. Its protein product is CASSPARSTPDTQYF.

As regards this clonotype: The germline gene is not matched at one end of the junction; a read error may be the cause. The CDR3 here is CASSRGDSGYTIYF. CDR3 sequence (DNA): TGTGCCAGCAGCCGAGGGGACTCTGGATACACCATATATTTT. This chain uses TRBV12-3 or TRBV12-4 with TRBJ1-3; a possible D gene is TRBD1 (5 bases). This CDR3 has 14 amino acids.

This clonotype came up a few times. The chain combines TRBV19 with TRBJ1-2; weak D call: TRBD1 (5 bases). V shed 3 bases and J shed 0 bases, with 11 bases lying between them. The CDR3 length is 15 residues. The germline V gene encodes CDR1 LNHDA and CDR2 SQIVND (reference sequence). CDR3 residues: CASSIQTGPNYGYTF. The CDR3 DNA reads as TGTGCCAGTAGTATTCAAACAGGACCTAACTATGGCTACACCTTC.

A note on this clonotype: A much larger clone lies a single base off, so this may be a read error. The chain joins TRBV7-2 to TRBJ1-5; D call uncertain. The germline gives CDR1 SGHTA, CDR2 FQGNSA. Trimming left V 2 bases short and J 0 bases short, with 8 bases between. This CDR3 has 15 amino acids. The CDR3: CASSLRALSNQPQHF. The CDR3 coding sequence is TGTGCCAGCAGCTTAAGGGCACTTAGCAATCAGCCCCAGCATTTT.

The CDR3: CASSIRNQETQYF. As DNA, the CDR3 is TGTGCCAGTAGTATACGCAACCAAGAGACCCAGTACTTC. The chain links TRBV19 to TRBJ2-5, with D unresolved. The CDR3 is 13 residues long. Between the trimmed V and J ends, which lost 2 bases and 0 bases, there was a span of 4 bases. CDR1 is LNHDA and CDR2 is SQIVND in the germline V gene (reference sequence). The variable domain in full, completed from reference TRBV19 and TRBJ2-5, reads DGGITQSPKYLFRKEGQNVTLSCEQNLNHDAMYWYRQDPGQGLRLIYYSQIVNDFQKGDIAEGYSVSREKKESFPLTVTSAQKNPTAFYLCASSIRNQETQYFGPGTRLLVL.

The table lists this clonotype with many counts. The chain couples TRBV2 to TRBJ1-2; 8 bases fit TRBD1. Germline V gives CDR1 SNHLY, CDR2 FYNNEI. CDR3 length: 18 residues. V trimming: 1 base; J trimming: 2 bases; junction bases outside the gene matches: 12. The CDR3: CASSEERTGRDLNYGYTF. CDR3 sequence (DNA): TGTGCCAGCAGTGAAGAAAGGACAGGGAGGGATTTGAACTATGGCTACACCTTC.

A note on this clonotype: No conserved phenylalanine or tryptophan ends this CDR3, so it is likely a read error. The chain links TRBV7-3 to TRBJ2-7; D unresolved. The germline V and J ends were trimmed by 1 base and 3 bases, with 13 bases remaining between them. Germline loops: CDR1 SGHTA, CDR2 FQGTGA. This CDR3 is built from 15 residues. The CDR3 loop is CASSLNIGDNYEQYS. CDR3 bases: TGTGCCAGCAGCTTAAATATAGGCGACAACTACGAGCAGTACTCC.

The V and J genes are TRBV3-1 and TRBJ1-4, with unresolved D. Germline V gene lookup returns CDR1 LGHDT and CDR2 YNNKEL (reference sequence). Trimming removed 0 bases at V and 4 bases at J, with 6 bases between. The CDR3 is made up of 14 amino acids. CDR3 sequence (DNA): TGTGCCAGCAGCCAAGAAGATATTAATGAAAAACTGTTTTTT. Its translation is CASSQEDINEKLFF.

The V call is TRBV6-5, the J call TRBJ1-2, with 9 nucleotides matching TRBD1. CDR3 length: 15 residues. Per the germline V gene, CDR1 is MNHEY and CDR2 is SVGAGI. The V gene end was trimmed by 2 bases and the J gene end by 6 bases; junction bases not matched to a gene: 7. In nucleotides, the CDR3 is TGTGCCAGCAGTTACCTATCCGGGACAGGGAATGGCTACACCTTC. Its protein is CASSYLSGTGNGYTF.

V is TRBV23-1 and J is TRBJ2-5, with TRBD2 identical over 8 bases. TRBV23-1 is an ORF, with its function uncertain. The J segment lost 4 bases and the V segment lost 10 bases, leaving 23 bases of the junction unmatched. The CDR3 contains 18 residues. CDR3 sequence reads: CATHKKPTSGSIGETQYF. The DNA for the CDR3 is TGCGCCACCCACAAAAAACCGACCAGCGGGAGTATAGGAGAGACCCAGTACTTC.

V is TRBV13 and J is TRBJ1-1; 10 bases fit TRBD1. CDR1 is PRHDT, CDR2 FYEKMQ, per germline (reference sequence). The CDR3 runs 17 residues. V dropped 3 bases and J dropped 4; count of bases not matched to a gene: 11. CDR3 sequence reads: CASSFLGTGDGGTEAFF. The CDR3 nucleotides are TGTGCCAGCAGCTTCTTAGGGACAGGGGATGGGGGCACTGAAGCTTTCTTT.

Remarks on this clonotype: This may come from a read error, since a much larger clone is one base off. The rearrangement joins TRBV4-1 to TRBJ1-5; D unresolved. The CDR3 consists of 15 residues. Germline V gene lookup returns CDR1 MGHRA and CDR2 YSYEKL. This CDR3 reads CASSQVPRENQPKHF. Here the CDR3 DNA reads TGCGCCAGCAGCCAAGTTCCCAGAGAGAATCAGCCCAAGCATTTT.

The chain is built from TRBV27 and TRBJ1-2, with a tentative D call TRBD1 (5 bases). Germline CDR1 and CDR2: MNHEY and SMNVEV (reference sequence). V shed 5 bases and J shed 0 bases, with 13 bases lying between them. The CDR3 is 15 residues long. The CDR3 loop reads CASSIEGTTNYGYTF. CDR3 nucleotide sequence: TGTGCCAGCAGTATAGAGGGGACCACTAACTATGGCTACACCTTC.

This clonotype was detected ten times or more. The chain joins TRBV27 to TRBJ1-2; 7 nucleotides match TRBD1. The germline V gene has CDR1 MNHEY and CDR2 SMNVEV (reference sequence). There are 12 residues in the CDR3. V gave up 6 bases and J gave up 4 bases; unmatched junction bases: 2. The DNA for the CDR3 is TGTGCCAGCAGGACAGGGAGCTATGGCTACACCTTC. Its translation is CASRTGSYGYTF.

As for this clonotype: A much larger clone sits a single nucleotide away, making a read error possible. The chain carries TRBV6-6 and TRBJ2-5; D is undetermined. The CDR3 contains 13 residues. Germline V gene lookup returns CDR1 MNHNY and CDR2 SVGAGI (reference sequence). Trimming shortened V by 2 bases and J by 3 bases, and 7 bases separated the two germline ends. DNA of the CDR3: TGTGCCAGCAGTTACCTCGCCAAAGAGACCCAGTACTTC. As protein: CASSYLAKETQYF.

This clonotype was counted a few times. The chain carries TRBV5-6 and TRBJ2-7, with unresolved D. The germline CDR1 and CDR2 sequences are SGHDT and YYEEEE. Trimming cost V 3 bases and J 1 base, with 14 bases left between them. CDR3 length: 15 amino acids. The CDR3 loop reads CASSYGYGVSYEQYF. Written as DNA, the CDR3 is TGTGCCAGCAGCTATGGTTATGGCGTTTCCTACGAGCAGTACTTC. The complete variable domain, with remaining parts taken from reference TRBV5-6 and TRBJ2-7, reads DAGVTQSPTHLIKTRGQQVTLRCSPKSGHDTVSWYQQALGQGPQFIFQYYEEEERQRGNFPDRFSGHQFPNYSSELNVNALLLGDSALYLCASSYGYGVSYEQYFGPGTRLTVT.

This clonotype was seen many times. The chain carries TRBV12-3 or TRBV12-4 and TRBJ2-5, with TRBD2 matching over 8 bases. J gave up 9 bases and V 4 bases, and 10 bases lay outside the gene matches. CDR3 length: 14 amino acids. The CDR3, as DNA: TGTGCCAGCAGTTATAGCGGGGCGGCCTCGGCCCAGTACTTC. It translates to CASSYSGAASAQYF.

Worth noting for this clonotype: The junction differs from germline at one of its ends, possibly a read error. V is TRBV28 and J is TRBJ2-7, with no clear D. The CDR3 covers 13 residues. Germline V CDR1 and CDR2: MDHEN, SYDVKM. The CDR3 region has the DNA TGTGCTAGCAGTTTACAGAGAACCTACGAGCGGTACTTC. Translating gives CASSLQRTYERYF.

This chain joins TRBV28 and TRBJ2-7, with 8 bases that match TRBD1. With 4 bases clipped from V and 0 bases from J, the junction kept 8 bases outside the gene matches. Germline lookup yields CDR1 MDHEN and CDR2 SYDVKM. The CDR3 sequence is 16 residues long. The CDR3 loop reads CASSSPGQASSYEQYF. Written as DNA, the CDR3 is TGTGCCAGCAGTTCACCGGGACAGGCGTCCTCCTACGAGCAGTACTTC.

The sample holds many counts of this clonotype. The chain is built from TRBV7-9 and TRBJ2-2; possibly TRBD1 for D (5 bases). Germline CDR1 is SEHNR and CDR2 is FQNEAQ (reference sequence). The V and J ends lost 6 bases and 7 bases respectively, with 9 bases between them. CDR3 length: 12 residues. For the CDR3, the DNA is TGTGCCAGCAGGGCTGACAGCGGGGAGCTGTTTTTT. It codes for CASRADSGELFF.

The J gene is TRBJ2-7, the V gene TRBV4-3; no clear D. Germline V gene sequence: CDR1 LGHNA, CDR2 YSLEER. The CDR3 is made up of 15 amino acids. V was shortened by 0 bases and J by 8 bases, with 17 bases between the two germline ends. In DNA, the CDR3 is TGCGCCAGCAGCCAAGATCTCGGTGGGCCATACAAGCAGTACTTC. This codes for CASSQDLGGPYKQYF.

This clonotype was picked up many times. This chain uses TRBV13 with TRBJ2-5; D is undetermined. The V end lost 5 bases, the J end lost 2 bases, and 12 bases lay between the germline ends. The germline V gene has CDR1 PRHDT and CDR2 FYEKMQ (reference sequence). This CDR3 has 14 residues. The CDR3 here is CASSRQGYQETQYF. The CDR3 region has the DNA TGTGCCAGCAGCCGCCAAGGATATCAAGAGACCCAGTACTTC.

This clonotype was recorded at least ten times. The V call is TRBV6-2 or TRBV6-3, the J call TRBJ2-3, with 9 bases that match TRBD2. Trimming took 2 bases from V and 10 from J; bases not matched to a gene: 10. The CDR3 covers 15 residues. Germline loops: CDR1 MNHEY, CDR2 SVGEGT. CDR3 protein: CASSYDPGLALPQYF. CDR3 coding DNA: TGTGCCAGCAGTTACGATCCGGGACTAGCCTTACCGCAGTATTTT.